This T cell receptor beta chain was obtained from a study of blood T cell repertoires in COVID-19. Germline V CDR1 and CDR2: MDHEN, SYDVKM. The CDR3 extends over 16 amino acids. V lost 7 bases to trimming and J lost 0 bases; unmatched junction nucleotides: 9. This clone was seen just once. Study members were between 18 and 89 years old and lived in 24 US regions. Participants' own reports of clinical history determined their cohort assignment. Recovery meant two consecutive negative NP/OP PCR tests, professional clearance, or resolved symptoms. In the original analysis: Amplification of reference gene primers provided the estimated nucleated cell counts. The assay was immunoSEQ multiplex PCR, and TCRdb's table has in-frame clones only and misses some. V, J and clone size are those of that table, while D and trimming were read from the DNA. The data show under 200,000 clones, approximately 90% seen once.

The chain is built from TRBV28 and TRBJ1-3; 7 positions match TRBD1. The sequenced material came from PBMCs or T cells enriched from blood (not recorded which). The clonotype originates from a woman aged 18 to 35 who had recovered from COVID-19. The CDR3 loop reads CASIRVTGASGNTIYF. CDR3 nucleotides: TGTGCCAGCATCCGGGTTACAGGGGCCTCTGGAAACACCATATATTTT.